The TCR beta chain under discussion was sequenced for a study of shared clonotypes between healthy human individuals. The study's findings and limits: Generation probabilities were higher for clonotypes shared across all four sorted-subset donors than for unshared ones.

Points on this clone: Antigen unknown. Other nucleotide sequences in the sample specify the same CDR3.

Cells designated naive CD8 were CD45RO-negative and were positively selected for CCR7, with terminally differentiated effector memory CD45RA+ cells excluded. With V trimmed by 1 base and J by 4 bases, 5 bases remained unmatched. CDR1 is MGHRA and CDR2 is YSYEKL in the germline V gene. This CDR3 has 15 amino acids. Here immunoSEQ multiplex PCR was the method, and the copy in TCRdb shows in-frame clones only, minus some. The sample has some 2,100,000 clones, roughly 91% seen once; the top ten hold about 1.5%. This TCR was sampled from a young man in good health. Some clones in this sample may be carry-over from other donors' samples. Sequences were obtained from naive CD8+ T cells from PBMCs. The rearrangement links TRBV4-1 to TRBJ2-7, with 9 bases that match TRBD1. CDR3 nucleotides: TGCGCCAGCAGCCAAGCCGGGACAGGGCTGTACGAGCAGTACTTC. Amino acids: CASSQAGTGLYEQYF.